The present T cell receptor (beta chain) was sequenced within a study of CD8 T cells in ankylosing spondylitis. Study findings and constraints: CD8+ disease-linked clones were present at relatively low frequencies in blood. Blood from ankylosing spondylitis patients appeared to carry a characteristic roughly 8-variant TCR beta motif. Previously reported in reactive arthritis synovial fluid and blood were some of the motif variants. Within matched ankylosing spondylitis synovial fluid, disease-linked clones were reportedly significantly enriched.

Preparation of TCR beta libraries was done by quantitative 5'-RACE with molecular barcodes. TCRdb fed the 5' RACE reads into MiXCR, producing one record per CDR3 protein. The data contain 390,000 or so distinct CDR3 sequences, approximately 20% of them singletons. The table lists this clonotype with many counts. Its matching antigen is unknown. The clonotype was recovered from a male donor with ankylosing spondylitis. The sequencing sample was made of blood, either unsorted or a sorted T cell fraction (not recorded which).

The CDR3 loop reads CASSLVLAGGREQYF. Here the CDR3 DNA reads TGCGCCAGCAGCTTGGTTCTAGCGGGAGGTAGGGAGCAGTACTTC. The V call is TRBV5-1, the J call TRBJ2-7; 11 nucleotides agree with TRBD2. CDR3 length: 15 amino acids. V lost 0 bases, J lost 7 bases, and 6 bases stayed unmatched. CDR1 is SGHRS, CDR2 YFSETQ, per germline.